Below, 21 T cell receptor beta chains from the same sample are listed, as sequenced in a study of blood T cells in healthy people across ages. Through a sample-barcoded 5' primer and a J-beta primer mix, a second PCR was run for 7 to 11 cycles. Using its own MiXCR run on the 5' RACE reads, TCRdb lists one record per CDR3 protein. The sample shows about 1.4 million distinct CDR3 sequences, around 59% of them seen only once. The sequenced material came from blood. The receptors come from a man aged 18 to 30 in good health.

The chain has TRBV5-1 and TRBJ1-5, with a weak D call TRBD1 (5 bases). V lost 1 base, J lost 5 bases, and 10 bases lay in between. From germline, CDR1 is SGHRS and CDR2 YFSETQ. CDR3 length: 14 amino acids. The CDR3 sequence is CASSLLGLDQPQHF. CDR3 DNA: TGCGCCAGCAGCTTGTTGGGGCTAGATCAGCCCCAGCATTTT. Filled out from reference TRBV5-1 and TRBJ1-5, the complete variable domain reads KAGVTQTPRYLIKTRGQQVTLSCSPISGHRSVSWYQQTPGQGLQFLFEYFSETQRNKGNFPGRFSGRQFSNSRSEMNVSTLELGDSALYLCASSLLGLDQPQHFGDGTRLSIL.

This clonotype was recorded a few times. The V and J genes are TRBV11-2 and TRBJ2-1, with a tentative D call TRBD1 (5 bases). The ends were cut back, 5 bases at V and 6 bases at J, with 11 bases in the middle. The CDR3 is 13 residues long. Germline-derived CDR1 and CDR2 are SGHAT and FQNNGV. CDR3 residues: CASSGARTNEQFF. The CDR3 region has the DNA TGTGCCAGCAGCGGGGCTAGAACCAATGAGCAGTTCTTC. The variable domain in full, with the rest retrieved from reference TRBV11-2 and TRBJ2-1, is EAGVAQSPRYKIIEKRQSVAFWCNPISGHATLYWYQQILGQGPKLLIQFQNNGVVDDSQLPKDRFSAERLKGVDSTLKIQPAKLEDSAVYLCASSGARTNEQFFGPGTRLTVL.

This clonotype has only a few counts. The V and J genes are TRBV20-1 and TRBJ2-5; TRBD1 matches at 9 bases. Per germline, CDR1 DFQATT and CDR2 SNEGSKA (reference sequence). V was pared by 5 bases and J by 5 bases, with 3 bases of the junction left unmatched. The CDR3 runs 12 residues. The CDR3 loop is CSAYRGRETQYF. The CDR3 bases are TGCAGTGCTTACAGGGGGCGGGAGACCCAGTACTTC.

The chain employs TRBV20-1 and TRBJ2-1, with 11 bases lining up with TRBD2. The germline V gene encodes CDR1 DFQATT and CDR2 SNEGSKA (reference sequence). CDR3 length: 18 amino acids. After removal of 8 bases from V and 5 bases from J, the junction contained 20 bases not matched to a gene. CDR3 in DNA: TGCAGTCCTGTGCCCCAACGACTAGCGGGGCCCATGGACAATGAGCAGTTCTTC. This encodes CSPVPQRLAGPMDNEQFF.

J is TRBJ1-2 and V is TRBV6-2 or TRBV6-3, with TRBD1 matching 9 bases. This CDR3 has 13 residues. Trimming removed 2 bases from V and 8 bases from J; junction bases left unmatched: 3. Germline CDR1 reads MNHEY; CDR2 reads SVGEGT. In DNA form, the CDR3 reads TGTGCCAGCAGTTACGGGACAGGGTCCGGCTACACCTTC. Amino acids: CASSYGTGSGYTF.

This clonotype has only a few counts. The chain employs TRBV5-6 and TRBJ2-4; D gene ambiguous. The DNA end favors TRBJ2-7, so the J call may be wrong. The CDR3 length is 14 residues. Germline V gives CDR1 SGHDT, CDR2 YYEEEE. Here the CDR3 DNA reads TGTGCCAGCAGCCCATGGCGGCCTCCTTACGAGCAGTACTTC. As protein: CASSPWRPPYEQYF.

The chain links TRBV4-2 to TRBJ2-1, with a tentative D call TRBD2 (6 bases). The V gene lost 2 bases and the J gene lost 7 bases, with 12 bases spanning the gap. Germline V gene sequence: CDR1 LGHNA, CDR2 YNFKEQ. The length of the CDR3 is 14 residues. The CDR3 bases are TGTGCCAGCAGCCAACCTAGCGAAATAAATGAGCAGTTCTTC. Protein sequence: CASSQPSEINEQFF.

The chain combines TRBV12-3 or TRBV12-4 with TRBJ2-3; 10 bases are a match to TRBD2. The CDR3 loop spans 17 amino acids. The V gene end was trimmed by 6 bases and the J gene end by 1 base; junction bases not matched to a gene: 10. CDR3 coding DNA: TGTGCCAGCAGCGGGCATCCAGGGACTAGCGGCACAGATACGCAGTATTTT. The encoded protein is CASSGHPGTSGTDTQYF.

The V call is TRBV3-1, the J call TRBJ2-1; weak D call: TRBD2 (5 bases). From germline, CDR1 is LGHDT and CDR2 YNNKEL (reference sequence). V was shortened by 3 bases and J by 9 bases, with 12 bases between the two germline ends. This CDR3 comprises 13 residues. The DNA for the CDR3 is TGTGCCAGCAGCCATCAACCCGCGGGTGAGCAGTTCTTC. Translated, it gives CASSHQPAGEQFF.

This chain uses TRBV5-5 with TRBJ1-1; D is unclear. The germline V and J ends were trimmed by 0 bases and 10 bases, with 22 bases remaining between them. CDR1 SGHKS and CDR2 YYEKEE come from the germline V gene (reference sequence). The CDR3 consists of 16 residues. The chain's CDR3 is CASSLAGIGVEAGAFF. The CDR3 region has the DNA TGTGCCAGCAGCTTGGCCGGAATCGGGGTTGAAGCTGGAGCTTTCTTT.

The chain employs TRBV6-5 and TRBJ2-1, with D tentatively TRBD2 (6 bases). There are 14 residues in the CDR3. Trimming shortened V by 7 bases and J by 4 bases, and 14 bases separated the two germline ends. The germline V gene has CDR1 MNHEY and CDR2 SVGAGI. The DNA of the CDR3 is TGTGCCAGCACTAACGGGGGTCCTTACAATGAGCAGTTCTTC. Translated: CASTNGGPYNEQFF.

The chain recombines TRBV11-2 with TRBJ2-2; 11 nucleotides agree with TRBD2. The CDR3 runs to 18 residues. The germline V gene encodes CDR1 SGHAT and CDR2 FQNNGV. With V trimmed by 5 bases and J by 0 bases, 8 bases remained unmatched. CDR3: CASSVPTSGKANTGELFF. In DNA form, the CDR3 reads TGTGCCAGCAGCGTCCCGACTAGCGGGAAAGCGAACACCGGGGAGCTGTTTTTT.

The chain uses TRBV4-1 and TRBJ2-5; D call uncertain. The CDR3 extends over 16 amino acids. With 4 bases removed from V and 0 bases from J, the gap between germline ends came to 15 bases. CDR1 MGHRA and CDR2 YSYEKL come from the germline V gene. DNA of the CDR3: TGCGCCAGCAGCCCAACCCCCGGGTCTTACCAAGAGACCCAGTACTTC. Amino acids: CASSPTPGSYQETQYF.

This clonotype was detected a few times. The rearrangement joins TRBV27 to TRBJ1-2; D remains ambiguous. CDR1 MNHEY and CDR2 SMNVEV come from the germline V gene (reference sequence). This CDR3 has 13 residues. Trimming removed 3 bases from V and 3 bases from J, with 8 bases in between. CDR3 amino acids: CASSFGRDYGYTF. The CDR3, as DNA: TGTGCCAGCAGTTTTGGTAGGGACTATGGCTACACCTTC.

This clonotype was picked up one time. CDR3 loop: CATRGTASNQPQHF. CDR3 sequence (DNA): TGTGCCACCAGGGGGACGGCAAGCAATCAGCCCCAGCATTTT. The chain joins TRBV6-2 or TRBV6-3 to TRBJ1-5; 7 bases map to TRBD1. CDR1 and CDR2 (germline): MNHEY, SVGEGT. The CDR3 covers 14 residues. V shed 10 bases, J shed 1 base, and the junction held 7 bases outside the gene matches.

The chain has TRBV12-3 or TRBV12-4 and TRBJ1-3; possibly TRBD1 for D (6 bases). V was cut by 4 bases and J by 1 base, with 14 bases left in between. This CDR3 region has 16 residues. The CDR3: CASSWGAIHSGNTIYF. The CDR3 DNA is TGTGCCAGCAGTTGGGGGGCCATACATTCTGGAAACACCATATATTTT.

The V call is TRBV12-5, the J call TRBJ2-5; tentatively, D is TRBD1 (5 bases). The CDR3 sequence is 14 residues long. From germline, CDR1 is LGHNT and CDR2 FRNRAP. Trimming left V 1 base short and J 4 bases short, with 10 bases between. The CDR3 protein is CASGLGNDRETQYF. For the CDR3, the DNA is TGTGCTAGTGGTTTGGGGAACGACAGAGAGACCCAGTACTTC.

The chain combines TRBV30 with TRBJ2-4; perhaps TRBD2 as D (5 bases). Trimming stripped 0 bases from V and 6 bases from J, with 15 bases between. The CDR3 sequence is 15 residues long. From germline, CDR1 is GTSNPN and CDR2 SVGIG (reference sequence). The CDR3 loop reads CAWSVSAVLGNIQYF. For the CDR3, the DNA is TGTGCCTGGAGTGTTTCAGCGGTCCTAGGAAACATTCAGTACTTC.

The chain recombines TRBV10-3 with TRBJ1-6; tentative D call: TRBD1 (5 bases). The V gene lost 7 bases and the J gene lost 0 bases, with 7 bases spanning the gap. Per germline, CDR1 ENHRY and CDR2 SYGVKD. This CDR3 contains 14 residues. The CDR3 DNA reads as TGTGCCATCAAAGACAGCTCCTATAATTCACCCCTCCACTTT. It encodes CAIKDSSYNSPLHF.

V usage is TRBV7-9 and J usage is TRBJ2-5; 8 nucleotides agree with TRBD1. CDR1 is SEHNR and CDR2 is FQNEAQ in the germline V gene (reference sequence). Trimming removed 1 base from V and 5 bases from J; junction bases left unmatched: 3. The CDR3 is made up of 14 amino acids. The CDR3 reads CASSLVGQGETQYF. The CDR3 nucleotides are TGTGCCAGCAGCTTAGTAGGACAGGGCGAGACCCAGTACTTC.

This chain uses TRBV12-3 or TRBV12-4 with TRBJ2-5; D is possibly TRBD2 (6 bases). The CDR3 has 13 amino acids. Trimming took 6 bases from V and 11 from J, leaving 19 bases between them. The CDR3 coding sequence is TGTGCCAGCAGGCCAAGCTCGGGGAGGAGGCAGTACTTC. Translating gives CASRPSSGRRQYF.